The 7 T cell receptor beta chains below all came from one sample that was sequenced in a study of T cell responses to AZD1222 COVID-19 vaccine. Generated by immunoSEQ multiplex PCR, the TCRdb table keeps only in-frame clones and is missing some. The sample yields about 73,000 clones, approximately 88% seen once. The starting material was peripheral blood, obtained on day 0 of AZD1222 vaccination. The origin of the receptors is an adult in good health.

The V call is TRBV2, the J call TRBJ2-5, with 12 bases fitting TRBD2. This CDR3 is built from 17 residues. Germline trimming cut 4 bases from V and 2 bases from J; bases unmatched to any gene: 8. Germline lookup yields CDR1 SNHLY and CDR2 FYNNEI. The CDR3 here is CASSVEGLAGGQETQYF. CDR3 in DNA: TGTGCCAGCAGTGTGGAAGGGCTAGCGGGAGGGCAAGAGACCCAGTACTTC.

The genes are TRBV5-6 and TRBJ1-2; D call uncertain. V shed 2 bases and J shed 6 bases, with 8 bases lying between them. This CDR3 is 12 amino acids long. Germline lookup yields CDR1 SGHDT and CDR2 YYEEEE. CDR3 residues: CASSLGSHGYTF. As DNA, the CDR3 is TGTGCCAGCAGCTTAGGTAGCCATGGCTACACCTTC.

The chain recombines TRBV28 with TRBJ2-1; 8 bases map to TRBD2. V was pared by 4 bases and J by 13 bases, with 6 bases of the junction left unmatched. CDR1 and CDR2 from the germline V gene are MDHEN and SYDVKM. The CDR3 has 12 amino acids. CDR3 protein: CASSSAGERQFF. The CDR3 DNA reads TGTGCCAGCAGTTCAGCGGGAGAGCGTCAGTTCTTC.

V is TRBV14 and J is TRBJ2-1, with a possible D match to TRBD2 (6 bases). The CDR3 runs to 17 residues. With 2 bases removed from V and 2 bases from J, the gap between germline ends came to 16 bases. Germline loops: CDR1 SGHDN, CDR2 FVKESK. CDR3 in amino acids: CASSQMGVGTPYNEQFF. As DNA, the CDR3 is TGTGCCAGCAGCCAAATGGGTGTGGGGACTCCCTACAATGAGCAGTTCTTC.

This clone was seen only once. The chain couples TRBV7-9 to TRBJ2-3; D call uncertain. Trimming took 1 base from V and 0 from J, leaving 8 bases between them. This CDR3 comprises 15 residues. CDR1 and CDR2 (germline): SEHNR, FQNEAQ (reference sequence). Written as DNA, the CDR3 is TGTGCCAGCAGCTTAGGCCTGGGGAGCACAGATACGCAGTATTTT. Protein product: CASSLGLGSTDTQYF.

The chain uses TRBV19 and TRBJ1-4, with 7 bases aligning to TRBD1. Germline CDR1 is LNHDA and CDR2 is SQIVND (reference sequence). This CDR3 comprises 13 residues. V shed 4 bases, J shed 12 bases, and the junction held 8 bases outside the gene matches. This CDR3 reads CASSTQDRVELFF. The DNA for the CDR3 is TGTGCCAGTAGTACCCAAGACAGGGTGGAACTGTTTTTT.

This clone has only one observation. The chain uses TRBV27 and TRBJ2-1; TRBD2 matches 14 bases. CDR1 MNHEY and CDR2 SMNVEV come from the germline V gene (reference sequence). There are 16 residues in the CDR3. With 3 bases clipped from V and 6 bases from J, the junction kept 4 bases outside the gene matches. As DNA, the CDR3 is TGTGCCAGCAGTTTGATTGGGACTAGCGGGAGCAATGAGCAGTTCTTC. As protein: CASSLIGTSGSNEQFF.